This T cell receptor beta chain was sequenced during a study of T cells after posttransplantation cyclophosphamide. The method was immunoSEQ multiplex PCR; TCRdb's version includes in-frame clones alone and lacks a portion of them. The repertoire includes about 52,000 clones, 94% of them detected once, and 2.5% to 3.5% sits in the top ten. This receptor was obtained from a woman in her thirties in good health and a related stem cell transplant donor. Input material: PBMCs.

CDR3 loop: CASSKIGGTGFYEQYF. In DNA form, the CDR3 reads TGTGCCAGTAGTAAAATTGGGGGGACAGGATTCTACGAGCAGTACTTC. The rearrangement links TRBV19 to TRBJ2-7; 8 bases agree with TRBD1. Germline values: CDR1 LNHDA, CDR2 SQIVND (reference sequence). This CDR3 is built from 16 residues. After removal of 4 bases from V and 3 bases from J, the junction contained 11 bases not matched to a gene.